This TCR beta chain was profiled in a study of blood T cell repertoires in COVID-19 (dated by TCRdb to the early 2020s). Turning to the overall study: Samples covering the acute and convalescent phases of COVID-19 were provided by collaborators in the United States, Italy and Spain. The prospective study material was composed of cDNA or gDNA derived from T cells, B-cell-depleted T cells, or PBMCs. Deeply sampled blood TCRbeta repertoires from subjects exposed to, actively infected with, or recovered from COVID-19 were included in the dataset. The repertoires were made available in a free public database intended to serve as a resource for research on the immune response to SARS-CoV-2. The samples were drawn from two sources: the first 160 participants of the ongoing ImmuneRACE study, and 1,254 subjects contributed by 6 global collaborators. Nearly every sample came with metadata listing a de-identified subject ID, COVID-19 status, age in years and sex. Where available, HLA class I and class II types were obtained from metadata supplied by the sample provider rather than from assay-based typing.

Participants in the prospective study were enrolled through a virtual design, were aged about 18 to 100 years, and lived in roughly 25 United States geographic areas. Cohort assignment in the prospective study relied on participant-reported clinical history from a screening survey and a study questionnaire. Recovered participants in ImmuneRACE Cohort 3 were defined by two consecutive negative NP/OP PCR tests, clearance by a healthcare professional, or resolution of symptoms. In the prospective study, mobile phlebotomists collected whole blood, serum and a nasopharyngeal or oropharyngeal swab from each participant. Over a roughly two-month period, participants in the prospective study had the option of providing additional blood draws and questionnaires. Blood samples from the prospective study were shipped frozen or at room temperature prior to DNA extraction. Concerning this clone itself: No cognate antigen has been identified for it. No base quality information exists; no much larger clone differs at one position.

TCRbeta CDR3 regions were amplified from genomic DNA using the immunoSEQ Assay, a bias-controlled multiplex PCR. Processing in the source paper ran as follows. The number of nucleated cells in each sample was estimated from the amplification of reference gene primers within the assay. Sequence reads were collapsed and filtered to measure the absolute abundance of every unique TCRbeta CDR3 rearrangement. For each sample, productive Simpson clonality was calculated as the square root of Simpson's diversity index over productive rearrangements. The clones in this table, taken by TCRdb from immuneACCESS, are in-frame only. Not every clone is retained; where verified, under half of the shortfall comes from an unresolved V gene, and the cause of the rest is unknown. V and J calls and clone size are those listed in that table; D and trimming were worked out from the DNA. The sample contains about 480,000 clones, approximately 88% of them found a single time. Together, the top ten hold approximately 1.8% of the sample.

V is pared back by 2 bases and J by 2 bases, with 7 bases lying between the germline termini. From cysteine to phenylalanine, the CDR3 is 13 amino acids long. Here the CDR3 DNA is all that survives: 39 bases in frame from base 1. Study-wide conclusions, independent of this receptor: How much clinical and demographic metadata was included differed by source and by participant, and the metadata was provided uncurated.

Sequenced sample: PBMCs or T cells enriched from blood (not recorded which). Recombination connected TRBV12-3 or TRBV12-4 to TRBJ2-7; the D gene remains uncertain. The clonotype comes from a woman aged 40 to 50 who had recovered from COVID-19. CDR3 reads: CASSLTDTYEQYF. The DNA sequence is TGTGCCAGCAGTTTAACAGATACCTACGAGCAGTACTTC.